The 23 T cell receptor beta chains below come from one sample, sequenced in a study of PD-1 blockade in classical Hodgkin lymphoma. Sequenced by immunoSEQ multiplex PCR; TCRdb stores in-frame clones only, minus some. Of 90,000 to 140,000 clones listed, around 90% are singletons. Time point given: cycle 4 day 1 (C4D1), after about 6 weeks of nivolumab. All the patients suffered relapse after autologous stem cell transplantation, and brentuximab vedotin exposure differed. Here the sequenced sample was peripheral blood mononuclear cells (PBMCs), taken before the fourth cycle of nivolumab. These receptors were obtained from a human donor with classical Hodgkin lymphoma.

CDR3 residues: CASSLEGRGRGFTEAFF. In DNA form, the CDR3 reads TGTGCCAGCAGCTTAGAAGGAAGGGGGCGAGGGTTCACTGAAGCTTTCTTT. The chain couples TRBV7-9 to TRBJ1-1; 7 bases fit TRBD1. The germline V gene encodes CDR1 SEHNR and CDR2 FQNEAQ (reference sequence). V dropped 1 base and J dropped 4; count of bases not matched to a gene: 12. This CDR3 has 17 residues.

The genes are TRBV7-2 and TRBJ2-7, with a weak D call TRBD1 (5 bases). Per germline, CDR1 SGHTA and CDR2 FQGNSA. This CDR3 is built from 16 residues. V was shortened by 3 bases and J by 7 bases, with 22 bases between the two germline ends. CDR3 region: CASSFGRQLGMGEQYF. CDR3 coding DNA: TGTGCCAGCAGCTTCGGAAGACAGTTGGGGATGGGGGAGCAGTACTTC.

As to this clone: This CDR3 is also generated by other DNA sequences in the sample. This chain joins TRBV5-1 and TRBJ2-7, with TRBD2 matching over 8 bases. With 4 bases clipped from V and 2 bases from J, the junction kept 5 bases outside the gene matches. Germline CDR1 reads SGHRS; CDR2 reads YFSETQ. This CDR3 spans 14 amino acids. The CDR3 sequence is CASSLGGGPYEQYF. For the CDR3, the DNA is TGCGCCAGCAGCCTCGGGGGGGGCCCCTACGAGCAGTACTTC.

This chain connects TRBV4-1 to TRBJ1-4; D is undetermined. The CDR3 is 15 amino acids. Trimming stripped 4 bases from V and 0 bases from J, with 9 bases between. Germline values: CDR1 MGHRA, CDR2 YSYEKL. CDR3 sequence: CASSPRIATNEKLFF. The CDR3, as DNA: TGCGCCAGCAGCCCCCGGATTGCAACTAATGAAAAACTGTTTTTT.

The rearrangement uses TRBV11-1 and TRBJ1-1; unclear D gene. Germline V lookup: CDR1 SGHAT, CDR2 FQDESV (reference sequence). The CDR3 is made up of 15 amino acids. Trimming took off 3 bases at V and 4 bases at J, with 15 bases between the two ends. The CDR3 region is CASSFAGRVITEAFF. The CDR3 DNA reads as TGTGCCAGCAGCTTCGCGGGGAGGGTGATCACTGAAGCTTTCTTT.

The chain couples TRBV18 to TRBJ2-7; 8 nucleotides align to TRBD2. Germline values: CDR1 KGHSH, CDR2 LQKENI. J gave up 3 bases and V 2 bases, and 0 bases lay outside the gene matches. This CDR3 contains 13 residues. The CDR3 reads CASSPTSGYEQYF. CDR3 bases: TGTGCCAGCTCACCAACTAGCGGCTACGAGCAGTACTTC.

The rearrangement uses TRBV19 and TRBJ1-1; D not resolved. Trimming took off 5 bases at V and 0 bases at J, with 13 bases between the two ends. Germline V CDR1 and CDR2: LNHDA, SQIVND (reference sequence). The CDR3 runs to 15 residues. In DNA, the CDR3 is TGTGCCAGTAGTCCTTCGTTAACAATGAACACTGAAGCTTTCTTT. Protein product: CASSPSLTMNTEAFF.

V usage is TRBV5-1 and J usage is TRBJ1-5; no definite D call. Germline CDR1 is SGHRS and CDR2 is YFSETQ. V was trimmed by 0 bases and J by 4 bases, leaving 5 bases between them. This CDR3 contains 13 residues. CDR3 nucleotides: TGCGCCAGCAGCTTGGCCGGGAATCAGCCCCAGCATTTT. Translation gives CASSLAGNQPQHF.

This clone was recorded a few times. V gene TRBV11-2 combines with J gene TRBJ1-5, with 10 bases fitting TRBD1. This CDR3 region has 14 residues. CDR1 is SGHAT and CDR2 is FQNNGV in the germline V gene. V gave up 5 bases and J gave up 7 bases; unmatched junction bases: 5. The CDR3 region has the DNA TGTGCCAGCAGCCGGGACAGGGGAAAACAGCCCCAGCATTTT. Amino acid sequence: CASSRDRGKQPQHF.

This clone appeared once. In nucleotides, the CDR3 is TGCAGCGTCGCGGGGGACAGGGATGGCTACACCTTC. Amino acid sequence: CSVAGDRDGYTF. This chain joins TRBV29-1 and TRBJ1-2; 9 bases align to TRBD1. Per the germline V gene, CDR1 is SQVTM and CDR2 is ANQGSEA. Germline trimming cut 6 bases from V and 6 bases from J; bases unmatched to any gene: 5. The CDR3 covers 12 residues.

J is TRBJ2-3 and V is TRBV10-3; D gene ambiguous. The V and J ends lost 10 bases and 0 bases respectively, with 11 bases between them. Germline CDR1 is ENHRY and CDR2 is SYGVKD. The CDR3 sequence is 13 residues long. For the CDR3, the DNA is TGTGCCACAGCTTCCACTAGCACAGATACGCAGTATTTT. This gives the protein CATASTSTDTQYF.

The rearrangement links TRBV4-1 to TRBJ2-7, with TRBD2 matching over 16 bases. CDR1 MGHRA and CDR2 YSYEKL come from the germline V gene. The V and J ends lost 0 bases and 7 bases, in that order; junction bases with no gene match: 3. The CDR3 covers 16 residues. The CDR3 sequence is CASSQDAGLAGGEQYF. CDR3 sequence (DNA): TGCGCCAGCAGCCAAGATGCGGGACTAGCGGGAGGGGAGCAGTACTTC.

This clone came up once. The chain couples TRBV2 to TRBJ2-7, with D possibly matching TRBD1 (6 bases). Germline V gene data show CDR1 as SNHLY and CDR2 as FYNNEI. This CDR3 has 13 amino acids. With 5 bases removed from V and 4 bases from J, the gap between germline ends came to 12 bases. This CDR3 reads CASSPGQSYEQYF. In DNA form, the CDR3 reads TGTGCCAGCAGTCCCGGACAGAGTTACGAGCAGTACTTC.

This clone was seen once. The J gene is TRBJ1-3, the V gene TRBV4-2, with 12 bases identical to TRBD1. Unmatched junction bases numbered 2, after V lost 4 bases and J lost 7 bases. Germline values: CDR1 LGHNA, CDR2 YNFKEQ. This CDR3 has 14 residues. CDR3 loop: CASSPGQGANTIYF. CDR3 DNA sequence: TGTGCCAGCAGCCCGGGACAGGGGGCTAACACCATATATTTT.

The V and J genes are TRBV19 and TRBJ2-3; D is perhaps TRBD2 (6 bases). The CDR3 is 17 residues long. Germline CDR1 is LNHDA and CDR2 is SQIVND (reference sequence). Trimming took off 1 base at V and 3 bases at J, with 17 bases between the two ends. CDR3 coding DNA: TGTGCCAGTAGTATAGGGGCGAATGTGGAGGGAACAGATACGCAGTATTTT. It translates to CASSIGANVEGTDTQYF. The entire variable domain, with the rest obtained from reference TRBV19 and TRBJ2-3, is as follows: DGGITQSPKYLFRKEGQNVTLSCEQNLNHDAMYWYRQDPGQGLRLIYYSQIVNDFQKGDIAEGYSVSREKKESFPLTVTSAQKNPTAFYLCASSIGANVEGTDTQYFGPGTRLTVL.

The genes are TRBV2 and TRBJ2-5; TRBD1 aligns across 9 bases. The length of the CDR3 is 15 residues. Germline V gene data show CDR1 as SNHLY and CDR2 as FYNNEI. With V trimmed by 2 bases and J by 4 bases, 5 bases remained unmatched. The CDR3 region has the DNA TGTGCCAGCAGTGAATGGGGACAGGGTCGAGAGACCCAGTACTTC. It yields the protein CASSEWGQGRETQYF.

The chain employs TRBV18 and TRBJ2-7; tentative D call: TRBD1 (5 bases). The CDR3 is made up of 14 amino acids. V was clipped by 6 bases and J by 7 bases, with 19 bases between them. Germline V gene sequence: CDR1 KGHSH, CDR2 LQKENI. CDR3 nucleotides: TGTGCCAGCTCCCCCCCCTCCCAGGGCCGAGAGCAGTACTTC. Translation: CASSPPSQGREQYF.

The chain recombines TRBV6-5 with TRBJ2-2; the D gene could be TRBD1 or TRBD2 (5 bases each). CDR3 length equals 15 residues. Germline loops: CDR1 MNHEY, CDR2 SVGAGI. V was pared by 5 bases and J by 10 bases, with 20 bases between. DNA for the CDR3: TGTGCCAGCAGTAACTATCGGGGACCGAACTCGGAGCTGTTTTTT. Protein: CASSNYRGPNSELFF.

V usage is TRBV28 and J usage is TRBJ1-4; D uncertain. V lost 5 bases, J lost 5 bases, and 12 bases lay in between. Germline values: CDR1 MDHEN, CDR2 SYDVKM. The CDR3 spans 14 residues. The CDR3 spells CASSPPRGNEKLFF. CDR3 bases: TGTGCCAGCAGTCCTCCCCGGGGAAATGAAAAACTGTTTTTT.

The chain recombines TRBV25-1 with TRBJ2-1, with 9 bases fitting TRBD2. V shed 5 bases and J 8 bases; nucleotides not matched to a gene: 13. Germline V gives CDR1 MGHDK, CDR2 SYGVNS. This CDR3 is 16 amino acids long. The CDR3 sequence is CASSHLAGRLSDEQFF. The CDR3 DNA reads TGTGCCAGCAGTCACCTAGCGGGACGATTGAGCGATGAGCAGTTCTTC.

The V gene is TRBV6-1, the J gene TRBJ1-1, with unresolved D. The CDR3 has 14 amino acids. Germline loops: CDR1 MNHNS, CDR2 SASEGT. The V end lost 4 bases, the J end lost 1 base, and 10 bases lay between the germline ends. The CDR3 DNA reads as TGTGCCAGCAGTGCCGCCAACAGGAACACTGAAGCTTTCTTT. Translation: CASSAANRNTEAFF.

V gene TRBV11-2 combines with J gene TRBJ2-3, with D uncertain. The V gene lost 2 bases and the J gene lost 4 bases, with 7 bases spanning the gap. Germline CDR1 is SGHAT and CDR2 is FQNNGV. The CDR3 is made up of 13 amino acids. The CDR3 reads CASSLSQPDTQYF. For the CDR3, the DNA is TGTGCCAGCAGCTTATCCCAGCCAGATACGCAGTATTTT.

This clone was counted once. The genes are TRBV7-2 and TRBJ1-2; D ambiguous. The germline V and J ends were trimmed by 0 bases and 8 bases, with 7 bases remaining between them. CDR3 size: 12 residues. Per germline, CDR1 SGHTA and CDR2 FQGNSA. The CDR3 coding sequence is TGTGCCAGCAGCTTAGCGTCGGGCGGCTACACCTTC. This encodes CASSLASGGYTF.